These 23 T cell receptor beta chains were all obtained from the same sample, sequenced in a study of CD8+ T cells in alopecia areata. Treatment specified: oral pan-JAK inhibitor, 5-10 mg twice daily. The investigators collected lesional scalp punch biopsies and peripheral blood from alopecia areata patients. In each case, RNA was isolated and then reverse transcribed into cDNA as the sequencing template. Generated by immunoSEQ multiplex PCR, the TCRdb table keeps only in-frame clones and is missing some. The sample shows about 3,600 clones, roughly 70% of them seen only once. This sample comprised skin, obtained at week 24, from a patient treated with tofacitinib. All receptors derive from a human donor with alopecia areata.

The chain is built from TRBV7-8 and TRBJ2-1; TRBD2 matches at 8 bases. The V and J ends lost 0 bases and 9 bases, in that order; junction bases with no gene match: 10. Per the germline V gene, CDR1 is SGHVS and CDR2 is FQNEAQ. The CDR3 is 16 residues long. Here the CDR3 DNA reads TGTGCCAGCAGCTTAGCGCTTCACGGGGGGGCGGGTGAGCAGTTCTTC. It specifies CASSLALHGGAGEQFF.

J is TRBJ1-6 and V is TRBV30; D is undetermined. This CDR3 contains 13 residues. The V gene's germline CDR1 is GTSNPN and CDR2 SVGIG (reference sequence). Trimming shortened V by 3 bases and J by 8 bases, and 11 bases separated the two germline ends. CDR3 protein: CAWRSWGYSPLHF. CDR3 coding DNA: TGTGCCTGGAGATCTTGGGGTTATTCACCCCTCCACTTT.

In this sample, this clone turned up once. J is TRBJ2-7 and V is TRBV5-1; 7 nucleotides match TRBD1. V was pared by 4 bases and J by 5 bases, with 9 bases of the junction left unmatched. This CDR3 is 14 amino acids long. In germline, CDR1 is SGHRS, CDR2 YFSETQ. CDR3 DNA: TGCGCCAGCAGCAAGATCGAAACAGGGGACGAGCAGTACTTC. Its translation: CASSKIETGDEQYF.

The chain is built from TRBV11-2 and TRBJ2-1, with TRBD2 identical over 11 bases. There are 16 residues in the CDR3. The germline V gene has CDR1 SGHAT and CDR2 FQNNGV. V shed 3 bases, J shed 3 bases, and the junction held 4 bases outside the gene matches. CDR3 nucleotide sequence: TGTGCCAGCAGCTTCAGACTAGCGGGGATCTACAATGAGCAGTTCTTC. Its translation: CASSFRLAGIYNEQFF.

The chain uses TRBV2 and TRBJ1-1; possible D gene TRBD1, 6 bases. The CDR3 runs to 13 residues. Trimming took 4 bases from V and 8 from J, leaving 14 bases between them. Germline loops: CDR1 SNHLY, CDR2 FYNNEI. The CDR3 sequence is CASSVRTEREAFF. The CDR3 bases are TGTGCCAGCAGTGTCCGGACAGAACGAGAAGCTTTCTTT.

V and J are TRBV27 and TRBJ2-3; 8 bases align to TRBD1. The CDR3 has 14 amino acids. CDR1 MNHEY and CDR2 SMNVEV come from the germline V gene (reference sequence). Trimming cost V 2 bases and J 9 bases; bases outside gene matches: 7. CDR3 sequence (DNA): TGTGCCAGCAGTTTACTCGGGACAGGCAGCACGCAGTATTTT. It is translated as CASSLLGTGSTQYF.

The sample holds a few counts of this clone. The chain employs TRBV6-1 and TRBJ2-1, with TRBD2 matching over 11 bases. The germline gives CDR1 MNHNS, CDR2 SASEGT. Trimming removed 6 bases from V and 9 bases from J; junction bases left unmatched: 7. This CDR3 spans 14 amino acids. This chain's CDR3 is CASSYSGGAFEQFF. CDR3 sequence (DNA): TGTGCCAGCAGCTATAGCGGGGGGGCCTTTGAGCAGTTCTTC.

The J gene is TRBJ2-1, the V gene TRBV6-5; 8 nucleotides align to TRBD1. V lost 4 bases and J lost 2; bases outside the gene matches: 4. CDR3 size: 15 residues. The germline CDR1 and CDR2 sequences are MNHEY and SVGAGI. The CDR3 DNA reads TGTGCCAGCAGTTCGGACAGGGACCCCTACAATGAGCAGTTCTTC. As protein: CASSSDRDPYNEQFF.

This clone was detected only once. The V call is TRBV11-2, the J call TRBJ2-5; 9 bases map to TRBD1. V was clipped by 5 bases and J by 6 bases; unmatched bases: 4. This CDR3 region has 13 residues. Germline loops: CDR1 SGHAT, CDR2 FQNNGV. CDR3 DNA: TGTGCCAGCAGCCCCGGGACAGGGCAGACCCAGTACTTC. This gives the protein CASSPGTGQTQYF.

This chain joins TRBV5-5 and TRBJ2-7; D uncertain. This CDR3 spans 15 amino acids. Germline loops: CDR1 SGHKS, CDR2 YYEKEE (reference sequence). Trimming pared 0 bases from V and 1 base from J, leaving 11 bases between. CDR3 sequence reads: CASSLVSLSSYEQYF. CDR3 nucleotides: TGTGCCAGCAGCTTGGTATCTCTATCATCCTACGAGCAGTACTTC. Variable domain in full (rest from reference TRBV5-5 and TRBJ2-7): DAGVTQSPTHLIKTRGQQVTLRCSPISGHKSVSWYQQVLGQGPQFIFQYYEKEERGRGNFPDRFSARQFPNYSSELNVNALLLGDSALYLCASSLVSLSSYEQYFGPGTRLTVT.

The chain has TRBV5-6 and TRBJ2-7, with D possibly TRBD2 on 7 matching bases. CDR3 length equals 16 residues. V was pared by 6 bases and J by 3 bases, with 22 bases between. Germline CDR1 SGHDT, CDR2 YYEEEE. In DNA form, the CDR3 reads TGTGCCAGCACCCTAAGGGGGAGGGGAATGCTCTACGAGCAGTACTTC. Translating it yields CASTLRGRGMLYEQYF.

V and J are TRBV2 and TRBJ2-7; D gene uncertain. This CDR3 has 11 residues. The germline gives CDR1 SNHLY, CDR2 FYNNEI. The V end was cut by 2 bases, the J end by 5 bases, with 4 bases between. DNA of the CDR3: TGTGCCAGCAGTGAATTCCACGAGCAGTACTTC. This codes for CASSEFHEQYF.

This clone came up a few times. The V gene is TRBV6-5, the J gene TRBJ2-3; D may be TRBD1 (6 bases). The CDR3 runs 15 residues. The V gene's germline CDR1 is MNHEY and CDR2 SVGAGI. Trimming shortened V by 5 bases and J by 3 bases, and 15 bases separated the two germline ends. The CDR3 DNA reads TGTGCCAGCAGTACACAACAGGGTGCGACAGATACGCAGTATTTT. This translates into CASSTQQGATDTQYF.

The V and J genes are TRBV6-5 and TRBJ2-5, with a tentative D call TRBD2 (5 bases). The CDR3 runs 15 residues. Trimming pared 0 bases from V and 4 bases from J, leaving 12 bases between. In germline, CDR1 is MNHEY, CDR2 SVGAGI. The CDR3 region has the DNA TGTGCCAGCAGTTACTCCTTTACTAGTCCAGAGACCCAGTACTTC. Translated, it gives CASSYSFTSPETQYF.

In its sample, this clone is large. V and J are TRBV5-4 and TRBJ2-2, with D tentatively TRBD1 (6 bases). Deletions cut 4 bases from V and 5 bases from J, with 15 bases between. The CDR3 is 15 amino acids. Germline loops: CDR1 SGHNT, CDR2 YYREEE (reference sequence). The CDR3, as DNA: TGTGCCAGCAGCCTATCCGGGACACAGACCGGGGAGCTGTTTTTT. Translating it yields CASSLSGTQTGELFF. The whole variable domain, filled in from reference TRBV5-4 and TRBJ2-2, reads ETGVTQSPTHLIKTRGQQVTLRCSSQSGHNTVSWYQQALGQGPQFIFQYYREEENGRGNFPPRFSGLQFPNYSSELNVNALELDDSALYLCASSLSGTQTGELFFGEGSRLTVL.

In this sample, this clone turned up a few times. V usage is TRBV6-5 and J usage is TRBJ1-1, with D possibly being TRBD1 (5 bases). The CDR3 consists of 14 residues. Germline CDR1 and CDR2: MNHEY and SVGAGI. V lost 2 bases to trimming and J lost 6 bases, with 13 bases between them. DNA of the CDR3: TGTGCCAGCAGTTACGGCCCAGGGATGGCTGAAGCTTTCTTT. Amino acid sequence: CASSYGPGMAEAFF.

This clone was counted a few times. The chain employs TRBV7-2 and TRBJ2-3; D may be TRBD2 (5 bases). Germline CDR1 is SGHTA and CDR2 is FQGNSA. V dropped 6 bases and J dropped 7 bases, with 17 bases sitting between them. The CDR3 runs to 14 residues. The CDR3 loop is CASRRTTSLHTQYF. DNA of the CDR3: TGTGCCAGCAGACGAACAACTAGTCTACATACGCAGTATTTT.

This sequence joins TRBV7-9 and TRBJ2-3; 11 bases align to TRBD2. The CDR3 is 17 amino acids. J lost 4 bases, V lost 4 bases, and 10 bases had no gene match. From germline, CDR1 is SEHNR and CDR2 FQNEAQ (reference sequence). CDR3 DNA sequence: TGTGCCAGCAGCTCCCCGATAGCGGGGGGGCCAGCAGATACGCAGTATTTT. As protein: CASSSPIAGGPADTQYF.

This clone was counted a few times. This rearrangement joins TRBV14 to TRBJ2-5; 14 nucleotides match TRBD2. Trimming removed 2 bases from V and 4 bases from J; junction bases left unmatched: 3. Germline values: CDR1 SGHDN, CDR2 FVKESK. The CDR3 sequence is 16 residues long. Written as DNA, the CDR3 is TGTGCCAGCAGCCAACGGACTAGCGGGGGGAGAGAGACCCAGTACTTC. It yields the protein CASSQRTSGGRETQYF.

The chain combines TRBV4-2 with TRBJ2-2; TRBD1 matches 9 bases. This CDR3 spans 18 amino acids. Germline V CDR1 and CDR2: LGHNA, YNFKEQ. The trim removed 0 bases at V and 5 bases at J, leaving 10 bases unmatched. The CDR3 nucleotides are TGTGCCAGCAGCCAAGATGATTGGGACAGGGAGCGAACCGGGGAGCTGTTTTTT. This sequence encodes CASSQDDWDRERTGELFF.

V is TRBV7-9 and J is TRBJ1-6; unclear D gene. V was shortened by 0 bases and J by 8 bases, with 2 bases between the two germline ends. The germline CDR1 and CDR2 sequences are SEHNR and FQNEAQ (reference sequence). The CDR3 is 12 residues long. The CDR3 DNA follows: TGTGCCAGCAGCTTAGCTGATTCACCCCTCCACTTT. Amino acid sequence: CASSLADSPLHF.

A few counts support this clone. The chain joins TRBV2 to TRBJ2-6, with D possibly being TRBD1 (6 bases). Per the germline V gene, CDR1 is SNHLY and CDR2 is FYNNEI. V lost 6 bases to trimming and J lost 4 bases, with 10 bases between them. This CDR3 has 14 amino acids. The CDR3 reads CASRTGSGANVLTF. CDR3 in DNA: TGTGCCAGCAGAACAGGGTCCGGGGCCAACGTCCTGACTTTC.

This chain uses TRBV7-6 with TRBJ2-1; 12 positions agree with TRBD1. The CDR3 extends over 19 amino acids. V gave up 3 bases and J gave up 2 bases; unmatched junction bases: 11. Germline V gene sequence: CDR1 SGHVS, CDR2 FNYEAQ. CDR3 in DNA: TGTGCCAGCAGCTTCCTCCGGGACAGGGGGCAATTCACCTACAATGAGCAGTTCTTC. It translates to CASSFLRDRGQFTYNEQFF.